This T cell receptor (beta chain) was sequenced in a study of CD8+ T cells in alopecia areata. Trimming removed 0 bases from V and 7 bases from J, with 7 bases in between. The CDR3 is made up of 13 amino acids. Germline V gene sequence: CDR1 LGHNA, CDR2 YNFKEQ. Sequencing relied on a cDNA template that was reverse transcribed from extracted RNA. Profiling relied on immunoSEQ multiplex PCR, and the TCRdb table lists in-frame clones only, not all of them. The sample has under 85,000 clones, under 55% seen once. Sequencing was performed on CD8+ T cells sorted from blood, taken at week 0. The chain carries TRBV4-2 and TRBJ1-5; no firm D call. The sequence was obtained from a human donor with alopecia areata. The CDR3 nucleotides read TGTGCCAGCAGCCAAGATCCTGGCCAGCCCCAGCATTTT. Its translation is CASSQDPGQPQHF.